The 13 T cell receptor beta chains reported below all come from one sample, sequenced in a study of cytomegalovirus exposure and HLA in healthy donors. Sequencing was performed with immunoSEQ multiplex PCR; in TCRdb, only in-frame clones are kept and a portion is missing. The table shows 250,000 to 400,000 clones, with roughly 87% occurring only once. Sequenced sample: PBMCs. These receptors all stem from a man aged 25-45 years in good health and CMV-seronegative.

V and J are TRBV14 and TRBJ2-3, with TRBD1 matching 10 bases. The CDR3 is 16 residues long. The germline V gene has CDR1 SGHDN and CDR2 FVKESK. The ends lost 1 base at V and 4 bases at J; junction bases unmatched: 5. CDR3 in amino acids: CASSQGGTGAADTQYF. DNA for the CDR3: TGTGCCAGCAGCCAAGGGGGGACAGGGGCGGCAGATACGCAGTATTTT.

The rearrangement joins TRBV5-4 to TRBJ1-2; D is perhaps TRBD1 (6 bases). The CDR3 runs to 14 residues. V lost 1 base and J lost 3, with 10 bases in between. Germline-derived CDR1 and CDR2 are SGHNT and YYREEE (reference sequence). The CDR3 DNA is TGTGCCAGCAGCTTGAGGGGGGGCGACTATGGCTACACCTTC. It codes for CASSLRGGDYGYTF.

The chain recombines TRBV5-4 with TRBJ2-3; 9 bases are shared with TRBD2. The CDR3 sequence is 16 residues long. V lost 2 bases, J lost 4 bases, and 8 bases stayed unmatched. Per germline, CDR1 SGHNT and CDR2 YYREEE (reference sequence). As DNA, the CDR3 is TGTGCCAGCAGCTTTCCCCTAGCGGGATCGTCAGATACGCAGTATTTT. This codes for CASSFPLAGSSDTQYF.

V and J are TRBV5-1 and TRBJ2-7, with D perhaps TRBD1 (7 bases). Between the trimmed V and J ends, which lost 1 base and 1 base, there was a span of 12 bases. Germline CDR1 and CDR2: SGHRS and YFSETQ. The CDR3 runs to 15 residues. In DNA form, the CDR3 reads TGCGCCAGCAGCTTGTCTCCAGGGGGGTCCTACGAGCAGTACTTC. Translated, it gives CASSLSPGGSYEQYF.

The CDR3 sequence is CASSRQGGFTDTQYF. Written as DNA, the CDR3 is TGTGCCAGCAGCCGACAGGGGGGGTTCACAGATACGCAGTATTTT. The chain is built from TRBV5-8 and TRBJ2-3; 9 bases match TRBD1. CDR3 size: 15 residues. Trimming removed 4 bases from V and 2 bases from J; junction bases left unmatched: 5. Germline V CDR1 and CDR2: SGHTS, YDEGEE.

The chain uses TRBV18 and TRBJ1-6; TRBD1 is a possible D gene (5 bases). Germline lookup yields CDR1 KGHSH and CDR2 LQKENI. With 5 bases removed from V and 8 bases from J, the gap between germline ends came to 16 bases. The CDR3 is 15 residues long. As DNA, the CDR3 is TGTGCCAGCTCAAGCGCGGGACTCTCGGATTCACCCCTCCACTTT. Protein: CASSSAGLSDSPLHF.

The chain carries TRBV10-3 and TRBJ1-1; possibly TRBD1 for D (6 bases). The ends were cut back, 10 bases at V and 5 bases at J, with 14 bases in the middle. The CDR3 contains 12 residues. Germline V gives CDR1 ENHRY, CDR2 SYGVKD. The CDR3 spells CATRQVGTEAFF. CDR3 in DNA: TGTGCCACCAGACAGGTCGGTACTGAAGCTTTCTTT.

CDR3 sequence reads: CASSEGPRFNSPLHF. CDR3 nucleotides: TGTGCCAGCAGTGAAGGGCCCAGATTTAATTCACCCCTCCACTTT. The chain is built from TRBV2 and TRBJ1-6; D gene unclear. The CDR3 spans 15 residues. With 1 base removed from V and 6 bases from J, the gap between germline ends came to 10 bases. CDR1 and CDR2 (germline): SNHLY, FYNNEI.

This sequence joins TRBV30 and TRBJ1-6; tentatively, D is TRBD1 (5 bases). The CDR3 consists of 13 residues. The germline V gene has CDR1 GTSNPN and CDR2 SVGIG (reference sequence). The V and J ends lost 5 bases and 7 bases respectively, with 12 bases between them. The CDR3 is CAWAGDPNSPLHF. The CDR3 region has the DNA TGTGCCTGGGCGGGGGATCCCAATTCACCCCTCCACTTT.

This chain connects TRBV6-5 to TRBJ1-6; unclear D gene. The CDR3 is 14 residues long. Trimming shortened V by 5 bases and J by 13 bases, and 18 bases separated the two germline ends. Per the germline V gene, CDR1 is MNHEY and CDR2 is SVGAGI. In nucleotides, the CDR3 is TGTGCCAGCAGTGAAATCGATGCGGGGTTGCCCCTCCACTTT. This encodes CASSEIDAGLPLHF.

The V gene is TRBV11-2, the J gene TRBJ1-1, with 9 positions matching TRBD1. The V and J ends lost 8 bases and 4 bases, in that order; junction bases with no gene match: 11. This CDR3 contains 15 residues. CDR1 SGHAT and CDR2 FQNNGV come from the germline V gene. In DNA, the CDR3 is TGTGCCAGCGGGGGACAGGGTGGGGTCGGCACTGAAGCTTTCTTT. It is translated as CASGGQGGVGTEAFF.

The chain joins TRBV6-6 to TRBJ1-2; D ambiguous. Germline CDR1 reads MNHNY; CDR2 reads SVGAGI (reference sequence). This CDR3 comprises 12 residues. V was shortened by 4 bases and J by 4 bases, with 7 bases between the two germline ends. The CDR3 nucleotides read TGTGCCAGCAGTTTCTTGGCCTATGGCTACACCTTC. Translation gives CASSFLAYGYTF.

The chain has TRBV5-1 and TRBJ2-7; TRBD1 is a possible D gene (5 bases). The CDR3 has 14 amino acids. Germline lookup yields CDR1 SGHRS and CDR2 YFSETQ. Trimming pared 0 bases from V and 2 bases from J, leaving 9 bases between. In DNA form, the CDR3 reads TGCGCCAGCAGCTTGGTGGCAGGGACCTACGAGCAGTACTTC. This gives the protein CASSLVAGTYEQYF. The full variable domain, its missing parts supplied by reference TRBV5-1 and TRBJ2-7, is KAGVTQTPRYLIKTRGQQVTLSCSPISGHRSVSWYQQTPGQGLQFLFEYFSETQRNKGNFPGRFSGRQFSNSRSEMNVSTLELGDSALYLCASSLVAGTYEQYFGPGTRLTVT.